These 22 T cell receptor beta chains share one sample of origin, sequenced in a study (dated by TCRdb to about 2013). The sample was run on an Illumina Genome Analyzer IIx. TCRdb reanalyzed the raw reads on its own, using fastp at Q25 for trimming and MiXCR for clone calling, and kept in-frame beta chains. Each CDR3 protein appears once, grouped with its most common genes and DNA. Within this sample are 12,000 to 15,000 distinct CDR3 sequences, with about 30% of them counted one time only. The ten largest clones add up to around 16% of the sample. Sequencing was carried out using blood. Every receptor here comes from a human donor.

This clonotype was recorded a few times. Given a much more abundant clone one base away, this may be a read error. CDR3 loop: CGGGTGELFF. Here the CDR3 DNA reads TGCGGCGGGGGCACCGGGGAGCTGTTTTTT. This sequence joins TRBV29-1 and TRBJ2-2; 7 bases are shared with TRBD2. The germline gives CDR1 SQVTM, CDR2 ANQGSEA. The CDR3 runs 10 residues.

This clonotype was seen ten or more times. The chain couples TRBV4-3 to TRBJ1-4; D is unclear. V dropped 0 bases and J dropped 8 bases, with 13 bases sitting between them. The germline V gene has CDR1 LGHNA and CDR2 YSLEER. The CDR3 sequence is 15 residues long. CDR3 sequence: CASSQDRGNKEKLFF. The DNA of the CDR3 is TGCGCCAGCAGCCAAGATCGAGGGAATAAAGAAAAACTGTTTTTT.

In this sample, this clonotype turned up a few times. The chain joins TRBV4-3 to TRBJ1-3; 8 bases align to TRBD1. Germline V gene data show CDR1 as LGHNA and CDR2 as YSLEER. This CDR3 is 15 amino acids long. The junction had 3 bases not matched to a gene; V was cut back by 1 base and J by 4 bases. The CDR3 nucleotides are TGCGCCAGCAGCCAAGGGACAGGGCTAGGAAACACCATATATTTT. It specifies CASSQGTGLGNTIYF.

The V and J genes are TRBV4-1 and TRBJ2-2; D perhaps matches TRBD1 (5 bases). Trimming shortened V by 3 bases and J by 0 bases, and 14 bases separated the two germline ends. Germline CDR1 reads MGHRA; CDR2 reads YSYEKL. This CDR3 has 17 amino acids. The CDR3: CASSQSREAANTGELFF. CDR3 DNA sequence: TGCGCCAGCAGCCAGAGCAGGGAAGCCGCGAACACCGGGGAGCTGTTTTTT.

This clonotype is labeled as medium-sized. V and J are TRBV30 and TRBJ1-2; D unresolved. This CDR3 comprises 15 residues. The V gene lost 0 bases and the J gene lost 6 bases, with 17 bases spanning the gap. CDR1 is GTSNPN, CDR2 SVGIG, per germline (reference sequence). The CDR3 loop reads CAWSVLLFGGHGYTF. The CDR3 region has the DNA TGTGCCTGGAGTGTACTACTATTCGGAGGGCATGGCTACACCTTC.

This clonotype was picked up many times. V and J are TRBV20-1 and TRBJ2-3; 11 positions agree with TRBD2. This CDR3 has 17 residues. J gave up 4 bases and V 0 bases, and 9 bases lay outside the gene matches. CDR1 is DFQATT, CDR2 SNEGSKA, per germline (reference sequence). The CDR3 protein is CSARDLNSGRAADTQYF. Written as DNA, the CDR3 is TGCAGTGCTAGAGACTTGAATAGCGGGAGGGCCGCAGATACGCAGTATTTT.

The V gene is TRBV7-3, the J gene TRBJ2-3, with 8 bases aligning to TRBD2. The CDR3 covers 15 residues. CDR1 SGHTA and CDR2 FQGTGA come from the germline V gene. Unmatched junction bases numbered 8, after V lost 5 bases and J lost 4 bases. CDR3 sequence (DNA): TGTGCCAGCAGCCCAGTCCCGGGACTAGCAGATACGCAGTATTTT. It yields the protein CASSPVPGLADTQYF. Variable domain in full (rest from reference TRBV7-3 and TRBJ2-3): GAGVSQTPSNKVTEKGKYVELRCDPISGHTALYWYRQSLGQGPEFLIYFQGTGAADDSGLPNDRFFAVRPEGSVSTLKIQRTERGDSAVYLCASSPVPGLADTQYFGPGTRLTVL.

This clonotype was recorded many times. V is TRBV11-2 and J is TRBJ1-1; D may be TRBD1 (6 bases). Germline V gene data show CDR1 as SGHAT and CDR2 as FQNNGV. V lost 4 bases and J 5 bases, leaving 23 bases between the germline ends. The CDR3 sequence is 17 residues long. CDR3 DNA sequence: TGTGCCAGCAGCTATATGGAGGGGACAATCGGTAGAACTGAAGCTTTCTTT. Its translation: CASSYMEGTIGRTEAFF.

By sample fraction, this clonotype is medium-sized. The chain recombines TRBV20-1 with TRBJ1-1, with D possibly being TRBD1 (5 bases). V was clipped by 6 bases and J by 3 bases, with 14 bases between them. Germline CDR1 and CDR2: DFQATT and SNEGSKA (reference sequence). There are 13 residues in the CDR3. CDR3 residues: CSARGRLDTEAFF. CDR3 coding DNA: TGCAGTGCCCGGGGCAGGTTGGACACTGAAGCTTTCTTT.

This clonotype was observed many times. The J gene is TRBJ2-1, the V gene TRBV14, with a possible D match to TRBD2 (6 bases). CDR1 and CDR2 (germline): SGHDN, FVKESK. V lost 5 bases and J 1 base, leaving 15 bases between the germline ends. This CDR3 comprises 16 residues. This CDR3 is CASSELGRKSYNEQFF. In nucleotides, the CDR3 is TGTGCCAGCAGCGAGTTGGGGAGGAAGTCCTACAATGAGCAGTTCTTC.

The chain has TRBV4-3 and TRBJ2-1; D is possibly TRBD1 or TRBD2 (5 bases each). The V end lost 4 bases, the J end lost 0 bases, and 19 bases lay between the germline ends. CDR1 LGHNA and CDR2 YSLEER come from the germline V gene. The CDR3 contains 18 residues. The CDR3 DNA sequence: TGCGCCAGCAGCCCCAAAATCGCCAATGGGGGCTCCTACAATGAGCAGTTCTTC. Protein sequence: CASSPKIANGGSYNEQFF.

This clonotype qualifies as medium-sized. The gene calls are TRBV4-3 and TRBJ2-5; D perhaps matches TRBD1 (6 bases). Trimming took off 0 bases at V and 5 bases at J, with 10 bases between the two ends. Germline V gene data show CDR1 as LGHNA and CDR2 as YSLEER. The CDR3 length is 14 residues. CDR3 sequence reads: CASSQDQRGETQYF. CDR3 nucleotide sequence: TGCGCCAGCAGCCAAGATCAGAGGGGGGAGACCCAGTACTTC.

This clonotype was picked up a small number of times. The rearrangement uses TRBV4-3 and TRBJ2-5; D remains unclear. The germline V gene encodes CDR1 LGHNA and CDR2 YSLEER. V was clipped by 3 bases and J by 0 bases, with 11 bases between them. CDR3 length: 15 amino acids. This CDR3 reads CASSHVYLYQETQYF. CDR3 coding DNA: TGCGCCAGCAGCCATGTCTACCTGTACCAAGAGACCCAGTACTTC.

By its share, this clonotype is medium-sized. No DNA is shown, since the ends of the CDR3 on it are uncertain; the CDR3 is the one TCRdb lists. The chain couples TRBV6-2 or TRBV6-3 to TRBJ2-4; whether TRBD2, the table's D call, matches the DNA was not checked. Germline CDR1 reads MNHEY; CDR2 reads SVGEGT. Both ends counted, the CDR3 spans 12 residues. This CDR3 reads CASSTFGSGSYF.

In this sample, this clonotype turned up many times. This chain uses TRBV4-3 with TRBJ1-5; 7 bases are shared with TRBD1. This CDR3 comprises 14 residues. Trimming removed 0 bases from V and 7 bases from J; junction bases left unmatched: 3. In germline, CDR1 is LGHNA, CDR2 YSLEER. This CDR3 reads CASSQDAGGQPQHF. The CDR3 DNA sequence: TGCGCCAGCAGCCAAGATGCAGGGGGGCAGCCCCAGCATTTT.

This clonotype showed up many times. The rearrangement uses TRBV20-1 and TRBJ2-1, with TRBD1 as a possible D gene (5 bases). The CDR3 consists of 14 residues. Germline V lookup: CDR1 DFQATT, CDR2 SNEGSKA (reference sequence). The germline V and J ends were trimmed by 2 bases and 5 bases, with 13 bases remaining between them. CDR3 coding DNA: TGCAGTGCTAGAAGGGGCAGGGCTGACAATGAGCAGTTCTTC. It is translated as CSARRGRADNEQFF.

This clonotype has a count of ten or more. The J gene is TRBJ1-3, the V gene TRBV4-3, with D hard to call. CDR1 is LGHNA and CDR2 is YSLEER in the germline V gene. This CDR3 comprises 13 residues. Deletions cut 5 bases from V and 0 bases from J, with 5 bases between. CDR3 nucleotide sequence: TGCGCCAGCAGCTCCGACTCTGGAAACACCATATATTTT. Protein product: CASSSDSGNTIYF.

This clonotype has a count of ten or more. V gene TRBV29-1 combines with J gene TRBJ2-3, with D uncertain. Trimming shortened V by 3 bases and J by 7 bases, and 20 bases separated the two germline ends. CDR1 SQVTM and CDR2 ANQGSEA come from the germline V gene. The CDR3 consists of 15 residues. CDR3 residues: CSVDRFGWETNTQYF. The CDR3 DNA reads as TGCAGCGTTGATCGATTCGGTTGGGAAACCAATACGCAGTATTTT.

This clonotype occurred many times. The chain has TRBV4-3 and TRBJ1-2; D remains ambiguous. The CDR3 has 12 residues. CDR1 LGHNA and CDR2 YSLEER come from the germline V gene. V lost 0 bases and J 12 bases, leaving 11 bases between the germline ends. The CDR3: CASSQDFSGHTF. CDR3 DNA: TGCGCCAGCAGCCAAGATTTCAGCGGTCACACCTTC.

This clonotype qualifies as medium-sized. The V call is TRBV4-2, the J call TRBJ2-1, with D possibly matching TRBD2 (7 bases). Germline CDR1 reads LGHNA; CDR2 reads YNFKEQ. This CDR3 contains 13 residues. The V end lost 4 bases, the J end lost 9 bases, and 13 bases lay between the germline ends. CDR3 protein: CASSLTRGAEQFF. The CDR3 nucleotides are TGTGCCAGCAGCCTCACTCGGGGGGCTGAGCAGTTCTTC.

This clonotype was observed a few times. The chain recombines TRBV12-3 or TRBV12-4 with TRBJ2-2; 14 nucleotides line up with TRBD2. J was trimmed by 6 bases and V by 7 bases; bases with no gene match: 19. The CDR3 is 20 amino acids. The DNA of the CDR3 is TGTGCCAGCAAGGTCAGACCGGGACTAGCGGGAGCGCGGTCCGCCGGGGAGCTGTTTTTT. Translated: CASKVRPGLAGARSAGELFF.

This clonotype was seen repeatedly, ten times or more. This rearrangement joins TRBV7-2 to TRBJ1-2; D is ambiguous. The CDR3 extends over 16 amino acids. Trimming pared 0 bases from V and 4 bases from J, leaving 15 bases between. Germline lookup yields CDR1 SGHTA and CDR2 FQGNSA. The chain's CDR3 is CASSLAVFQETYGYTF. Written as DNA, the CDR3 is TGTGCCAGCAGCTTAGCAGTTTTTCAGGAAACCTATGGCTACACCTTC.